The entry below gives a single T cell receptor (beta chain) sequence along with its context. These data are taken from a study of PD-L1 blockade in urothelial cancer. As for the study in general: Blood was analyzed 3 weeks (second dose) and 6 weeks after treatment start.

Libraries were prepared by immunoSEQ multiplex PCR; TCRdb keeps only in-frame clonotypes and omits some of them. The sample has 30,000 to 40,000 clones, roughly nine tenths seen once. J was trimmed by 6 bases and V by 3 bases; bases with no gene match: 9. This CDR3 has 16 amino acids. CDR1 and CDR2 from the germline V gene are SNHLY and FYNNEI. This sample's time point: pretreatment peripheral blood. The sequences come from PBMCs, collected around atezolizumab (anti-PD-L1) treatment. The sequence was collected from a woman aged 60 to 75 with urothelial cancer. This chain links TRBV2 with TRBJ1-5, with TRBD1 matching over 9 bases. DNA for the CDR3: TGTGCCAGCAGTGACAACCCGGGACAGGGAAGTCAGCCCCAGCATTTT. Encoded protein: CASSDNPGQGSQPQHF.